This paragraph covers one T cell receptor beta chain sequence. In germline, CDR1 is KGHSH, CDR2 LQKENI. The CDR3 covers 14 residues. With 7 bases clipped from V and 4 bases from J, the junction kept 7 bases outside the gene matches. Assay used: immunoSEQ multiplex PCR; TCRdb lists only in-frame clones, some missing. The sample has about 49,000 clones, 85% to 90% seen once. These data come from a study of blood T cell repertoires in COVID-19. About the study: The origin of the acute and convalescent COVID-19 samples was the United States, Italy and Spain.

The chain joins TRBV18 to TRBJ1-1; 9 bases agree with TRBD1. This TCR was recovered from a man older than 75 with acute or convalescent COVID-19. Source material: peripheral blood. The CDR3 bases are TGTGCCAGCTGGACAGGGGCGCGGGGCACTGAAGCTTTCTTT. Residues: CASWTGARGTEAFF.